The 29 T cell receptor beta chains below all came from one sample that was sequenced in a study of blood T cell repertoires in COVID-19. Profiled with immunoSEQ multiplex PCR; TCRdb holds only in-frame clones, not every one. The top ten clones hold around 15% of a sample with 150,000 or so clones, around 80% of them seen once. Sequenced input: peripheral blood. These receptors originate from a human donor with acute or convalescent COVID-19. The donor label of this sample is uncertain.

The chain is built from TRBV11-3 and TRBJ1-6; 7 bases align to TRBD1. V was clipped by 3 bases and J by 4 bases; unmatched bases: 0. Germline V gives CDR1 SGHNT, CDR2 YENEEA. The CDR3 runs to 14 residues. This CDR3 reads CASSLGQYNSPLHF. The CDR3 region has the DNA TGTGCCAGCAGCTTGGGACAGTATAATTCACCCCTCCACTTT.

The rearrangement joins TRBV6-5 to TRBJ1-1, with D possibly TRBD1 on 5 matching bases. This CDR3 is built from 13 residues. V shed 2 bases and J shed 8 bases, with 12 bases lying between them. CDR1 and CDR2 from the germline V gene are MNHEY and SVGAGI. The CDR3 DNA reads TGTGCCAGCAGTTACAGGGACGGGGGAGAAGCTTTCTTT. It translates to CASSYRDGGEAFF.

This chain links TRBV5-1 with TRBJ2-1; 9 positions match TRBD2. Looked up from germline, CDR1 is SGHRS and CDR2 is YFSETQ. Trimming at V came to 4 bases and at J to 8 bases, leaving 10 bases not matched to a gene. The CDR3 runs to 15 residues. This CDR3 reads CASSMFSGGFDEQFF. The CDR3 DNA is TGCGCCAGCAGCATGTTTAGCGGGGGTTTTGATGAGCAGTTCTTC.

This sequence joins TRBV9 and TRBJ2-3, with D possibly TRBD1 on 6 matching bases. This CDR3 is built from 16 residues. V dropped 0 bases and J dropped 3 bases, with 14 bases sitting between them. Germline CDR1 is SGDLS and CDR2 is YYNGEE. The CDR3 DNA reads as TGTGCCAGCAGCGTAGTTGGCAGGGGCGCGACAGATACGCAGTATTTT. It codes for CASSVVGRGATDTQYF.

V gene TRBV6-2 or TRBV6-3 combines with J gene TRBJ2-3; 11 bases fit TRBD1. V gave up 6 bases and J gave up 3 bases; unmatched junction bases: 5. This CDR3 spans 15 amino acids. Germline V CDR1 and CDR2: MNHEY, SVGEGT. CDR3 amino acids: CASSQGQGETDTQYF. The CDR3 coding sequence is TGTGCCAGCAGCCAGGGACAGGGGGAGACAGATACGCAGTATTTT.

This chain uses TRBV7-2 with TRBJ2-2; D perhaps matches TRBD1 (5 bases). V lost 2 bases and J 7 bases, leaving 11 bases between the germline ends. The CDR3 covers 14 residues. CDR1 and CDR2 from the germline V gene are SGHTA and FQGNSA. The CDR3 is CASSLLREGGELFF. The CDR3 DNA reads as TGTGCCAGCAGCTTACTCAGGGAAGGCGGGGAGCTGTTTTTT.

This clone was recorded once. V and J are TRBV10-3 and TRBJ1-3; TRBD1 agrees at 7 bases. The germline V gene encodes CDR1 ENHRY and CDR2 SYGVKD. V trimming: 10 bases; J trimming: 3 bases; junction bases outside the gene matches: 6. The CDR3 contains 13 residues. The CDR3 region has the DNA TGTGCCACCGGGACAGCCGGTGGAAACACCATATATTTT. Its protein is CATGTAGGNTIYF.

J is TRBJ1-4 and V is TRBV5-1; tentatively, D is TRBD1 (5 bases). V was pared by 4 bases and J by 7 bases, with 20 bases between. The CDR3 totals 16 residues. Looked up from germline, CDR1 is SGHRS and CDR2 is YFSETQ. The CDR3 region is CASSLQGSEGTEKLFF. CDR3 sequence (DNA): TGCGCCAGCAGCCTGCAGGGATCGGAGGGGACTGAAAAACTGTTTTTT.

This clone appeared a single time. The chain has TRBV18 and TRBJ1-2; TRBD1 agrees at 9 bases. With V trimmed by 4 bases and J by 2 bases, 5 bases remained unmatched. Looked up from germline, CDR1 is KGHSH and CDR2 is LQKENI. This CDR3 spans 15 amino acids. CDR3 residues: CASSRTGGVNYGYTF. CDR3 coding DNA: TGTGCCAGCTCACGAACAGGGGGCGTCAACTATGGCTACACCTTC.

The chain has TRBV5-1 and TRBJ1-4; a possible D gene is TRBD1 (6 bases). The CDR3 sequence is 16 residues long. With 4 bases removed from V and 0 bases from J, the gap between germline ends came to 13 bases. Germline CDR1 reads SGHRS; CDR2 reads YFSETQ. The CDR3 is CASSPTGDATNEKLFF. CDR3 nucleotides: TGCGCCAGCAGCCCGACAGGCGATGCAACTAATGAAAAACTGTTTTTT.

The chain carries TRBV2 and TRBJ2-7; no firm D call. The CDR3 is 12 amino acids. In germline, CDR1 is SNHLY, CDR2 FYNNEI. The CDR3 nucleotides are TGTGCTTGCGGTCTGTTGTCCTACGAGCAGTACTTC. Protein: CACGLLSYEQYF. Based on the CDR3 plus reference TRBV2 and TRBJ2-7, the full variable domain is EPEVTQTPSHQVTQMGQEVILRCVPISNHLYFYWYRQILGQKVEFLVSFYNNEISEKSEIFDDQFSVERPDGSNFTLKIRSTKLEDSAMYFCACGLLSYEQYFGPGTRLTVT.

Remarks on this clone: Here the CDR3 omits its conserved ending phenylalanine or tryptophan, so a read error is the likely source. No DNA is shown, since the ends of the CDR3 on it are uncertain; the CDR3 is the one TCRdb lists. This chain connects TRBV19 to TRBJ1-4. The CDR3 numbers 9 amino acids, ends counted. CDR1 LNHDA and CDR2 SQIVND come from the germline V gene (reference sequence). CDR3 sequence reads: CASLLPVTS.

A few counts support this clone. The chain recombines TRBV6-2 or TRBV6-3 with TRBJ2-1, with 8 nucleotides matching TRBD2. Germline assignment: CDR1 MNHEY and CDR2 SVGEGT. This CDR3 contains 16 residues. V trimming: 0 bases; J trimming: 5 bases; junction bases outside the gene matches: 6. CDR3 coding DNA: TGTGCCAGCAGTTACTCGAAGCGGGGGATTAACAATGAGCAGTTCTTC. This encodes CASSYSKRGINNEQFF.

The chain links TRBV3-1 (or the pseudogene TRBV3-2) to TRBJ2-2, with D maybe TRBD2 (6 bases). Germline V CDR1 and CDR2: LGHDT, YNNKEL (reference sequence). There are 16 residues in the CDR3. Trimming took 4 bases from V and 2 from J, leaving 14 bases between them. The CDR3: CASSRRQGLNTGELFF. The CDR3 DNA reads TGTGCCAGCAGCCGCCGCCAGGGACTTAACACCGGGGAGCTGTTTTTT.

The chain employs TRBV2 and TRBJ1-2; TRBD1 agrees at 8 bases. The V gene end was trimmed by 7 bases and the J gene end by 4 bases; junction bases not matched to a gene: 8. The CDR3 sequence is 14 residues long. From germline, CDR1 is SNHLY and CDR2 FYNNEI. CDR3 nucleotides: TGTGCCAGCAACAGACAGGGGAGTACCTATGGCTACACCTTC. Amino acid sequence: CASNRQGSTYGYTF.

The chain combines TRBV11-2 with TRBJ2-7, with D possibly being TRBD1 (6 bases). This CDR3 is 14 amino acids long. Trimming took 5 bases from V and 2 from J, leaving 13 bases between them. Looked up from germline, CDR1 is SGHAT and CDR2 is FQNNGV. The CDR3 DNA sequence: TGTGCCAGCAGCCCCCCCGGGACAACCTACGAGCAGTACTTC. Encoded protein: CASSPPGTTYEQYF.

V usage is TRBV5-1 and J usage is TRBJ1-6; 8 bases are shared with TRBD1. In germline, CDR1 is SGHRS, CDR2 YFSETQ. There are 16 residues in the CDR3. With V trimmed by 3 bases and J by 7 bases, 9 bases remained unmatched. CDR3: CASSSGTGLSNSPLHF. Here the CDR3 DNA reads TGCGCCAGCAGCTCCGGGACAGGTCTTTCGAATTCACCCCTCCACTTT.

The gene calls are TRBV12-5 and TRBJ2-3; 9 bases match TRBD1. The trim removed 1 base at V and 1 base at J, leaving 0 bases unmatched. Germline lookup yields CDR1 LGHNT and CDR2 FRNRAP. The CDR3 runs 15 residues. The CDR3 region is CASGLGQGGTDTQYF. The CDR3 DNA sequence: TGTGCTAGTGGTTTGGGACAGGGGGGCACAGATACGCAGTATTTT. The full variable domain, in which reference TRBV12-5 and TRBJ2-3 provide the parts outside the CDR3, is DARVTQTPRHKVTEMGQEVTMRCQPILGHNTVFWYRQTMMQGLELLAYFRNRAPLDDSGMPKDRFSAEMPDATLATLKIQPSEPRDSAVYFCASGLGQGGTDTQYFGPGTRLTVL.

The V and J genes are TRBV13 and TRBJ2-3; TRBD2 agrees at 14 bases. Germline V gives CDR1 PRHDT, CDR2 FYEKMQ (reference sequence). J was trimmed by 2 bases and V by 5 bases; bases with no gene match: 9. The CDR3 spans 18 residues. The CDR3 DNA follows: TGTGCCAGCAGCCCACCGACTAGCGGGGGGGCCACCACAGATACGCAGTATTTT. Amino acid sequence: CASSPPTSGGATTDTQYF.

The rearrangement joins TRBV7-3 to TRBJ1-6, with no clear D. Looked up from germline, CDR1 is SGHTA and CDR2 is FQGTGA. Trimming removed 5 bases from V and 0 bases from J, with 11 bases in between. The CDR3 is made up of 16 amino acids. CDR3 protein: CASSPAGGSYNSPLHF. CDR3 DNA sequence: TGTGCCAGCAGCCCCGCCGGTGGCTCCTATAATTCACCCCTCCACTTT.

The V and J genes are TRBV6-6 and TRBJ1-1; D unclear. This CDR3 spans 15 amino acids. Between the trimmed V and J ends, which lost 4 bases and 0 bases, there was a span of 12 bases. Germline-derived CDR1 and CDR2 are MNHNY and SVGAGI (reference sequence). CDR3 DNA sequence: TGTGCCAGCAGTTCCTCGAGGGCACTGAACACTGAAGCTTTCTTT. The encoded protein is CASSSSRALNTEAFF.

The CDR3 sequence is CAGRTGVNTGELFF. CDR3 DNA sequence: TGTGCCGGGAGGACAGGGGTGAACACCGGGGAGCTGTTTTTT. The gene calls are TRBV2 and TRBJ2-2, with 9 bases fitting TRBD1. V was clipped by 11 bases and J by 1 base; unmatched bases: 5. Germline CDR1 is SNHLY and CDR2 is FYNNEI. The CDR3 is 14 amino acids.

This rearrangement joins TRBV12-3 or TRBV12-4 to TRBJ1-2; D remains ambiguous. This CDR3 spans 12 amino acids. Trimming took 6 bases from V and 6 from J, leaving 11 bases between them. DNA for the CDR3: TGTGCCAGCAGCCTAGGAGGGCATGGCTACACCTTC. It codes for CASSLGGHGYTF.

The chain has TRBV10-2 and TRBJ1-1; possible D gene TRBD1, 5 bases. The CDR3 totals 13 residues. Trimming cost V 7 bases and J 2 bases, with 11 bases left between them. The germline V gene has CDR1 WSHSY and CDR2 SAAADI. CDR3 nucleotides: TGCGCCAGCACGGGGGACTTTAACACTGAAGCTTTCTTT. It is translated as CASTGDFNTEAFF.

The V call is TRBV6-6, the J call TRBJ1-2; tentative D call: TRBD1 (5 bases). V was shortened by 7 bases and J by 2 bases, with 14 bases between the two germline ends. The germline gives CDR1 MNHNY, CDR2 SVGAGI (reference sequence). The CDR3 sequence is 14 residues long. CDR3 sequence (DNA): TGTGCCAGCACCCCTGGGGGGAGAAACTATGGCTACACCTTC. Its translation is CASTPGGRNYGYTF.

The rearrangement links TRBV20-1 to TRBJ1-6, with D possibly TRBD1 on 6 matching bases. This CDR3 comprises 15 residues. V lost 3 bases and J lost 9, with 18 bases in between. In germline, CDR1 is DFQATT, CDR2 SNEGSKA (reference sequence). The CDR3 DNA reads TGCAGTGCTAGTCTCCGTCAGGGGTTGGGTTCACCCCTCCACTTT. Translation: CSASLRQGLGSPLHF.

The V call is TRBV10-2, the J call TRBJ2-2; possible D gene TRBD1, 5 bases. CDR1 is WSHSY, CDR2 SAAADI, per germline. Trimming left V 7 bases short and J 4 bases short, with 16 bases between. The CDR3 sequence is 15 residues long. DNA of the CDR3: TGCGCCAGCATTTCCCGACAGTCGGGCACCGGGGAGCTGTTTTTT. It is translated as CASISRQSGTGELFF.

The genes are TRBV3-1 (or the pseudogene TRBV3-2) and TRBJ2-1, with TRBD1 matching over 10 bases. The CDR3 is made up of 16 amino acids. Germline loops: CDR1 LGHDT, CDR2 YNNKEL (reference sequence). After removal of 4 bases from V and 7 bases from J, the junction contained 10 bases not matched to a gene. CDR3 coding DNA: TGTGCCAGCAGCCTCCGATCCGGGACAGGGGAGAATGAGCAGTTCTTC. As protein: CASSLRSGTGENEQFF.

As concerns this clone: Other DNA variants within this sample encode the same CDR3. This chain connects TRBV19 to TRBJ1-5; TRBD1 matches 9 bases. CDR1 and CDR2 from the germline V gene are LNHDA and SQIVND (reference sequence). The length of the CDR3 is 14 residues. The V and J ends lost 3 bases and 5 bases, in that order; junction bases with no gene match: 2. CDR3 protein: CASSIRTGDQPQHF. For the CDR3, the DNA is TGTGCCAGTAGTATCCGGACAGGGGATCAGCCCCAGCATTTT.